A single sample is the source of the 8 T cell receptor beta chains below, sequenced in a study of CD8 T cells in Susac syndrome. The authors reverse transcribed roughly 0.5 to 1 ug RNA with random hexamers. MiXCR, applied by TCRdb to the immunoSEQ multiplex PCR reads, yields one record per CDR3 protein. This sample has more than 95,000 distinct CDR3 sequences; more than 90% occur once, and the top ten carry less than 0.25%. Sequencing input: CD8+ T cells from PBMCs. These receptors were obtained from a human donor with Susac syndrome.

The chain carries TRBV6-5 and TRBJ1-2, with D perhaps matching TRBD1 (5 bases). V shed 5 bases and J shed 6 bases, with 19 bases lying between them. CDR3 size: 15 residues. Germline V gene lookup returns CDR1 MNHEY and CDR2 SVGAGI. DNA of the CDR3: TGTGCCAGCAGTAAGACGGGACCTCTGACCCATGGCTACACCTTC. Translated, it gives CASSKTGPLTHGYTF.

This clonotype was counted once. The chain employs TRBV27 and TRBJ1-4; no clear D. CDR3 length equals 13 residues. Germline V gene sequence: CDR1 MNHEY, CDR2 SMNVEV (reference sequence). V was cut by 6 bases and J by 8 bases, with 13 bases left in between. Here the CDR3 DNA reads TGTGCCAGCAGCCCTATCGGGTACGAAAAACTGTTTTTT. Amino acid sequence: CASSPIGYEKLFF.

The chain is built from TRBV11-2 and TRBJ2-2; the match to TRBD1 covers 9 bases. The CDR3 has 16 amino acids. J was trimmed by 7 bases and V by 4 bases; bases with no gene match: 10. CDR1 and CDR2 (germline): SGHAT, FQNNGV. CDR3: CASSSGQGLRGGELFF. CDR3 coding DNA: TGTGCCAGCAGCTCCGGACAGGGGTTAAGAGGCGGGGAGCTGTTTTTT.

The chain combines TRBV20-1 with TRBJ2-6, with no clear D. With 1 base removed from V and 0 bases from J, the gap between germline ends came to 4 bases. Germline values: CDR1 DFQATT, CDR2 SNEGSKA (reference sequence). There are 14 residues in the CDR3. The CDR3 nucleotides read TGCAGTGCTAGAGCCCGCTCTGGGGCCAACGTCCTGACTTTC. It yields the protein CSARARSGANVLTF.

This sequence joins TRBV27 and TRBJ2-5, with TRBD2 as a possible D gene (5 bases). The CDR3 spans 13 residues. V lost 0 bases and J lost 7, with 9 bases in between. Germline-derived CDR1 and CDR2 are MNHEY and SMNVEV (reference sequence). CDR3 amino acids: CASSLSARGTQYF. The CDR3 DNA reads as TGTGCCAGCAGTTTATCTGCCCGGGGGACCCAGTACTTC.

This sequence joins TRBV12-3 or TRBV12-4 and TRBJ1-2; 8 nucleotides match TRBD1. This CDR3 has 13 residues. The V segment lost 5 bases and the J segment 5 bases; nucleotides outside the gene matches: 4. The CDR3 DNA follows: TGTGCCAGCAGTCCAGGGGGCTTATATGGCTACACCTTC. This translates into CASSPGGLYGYTF.

V is TRBV12-3 or TRBV12-4 and J is TRBJ2-1; 8 bases are a match to TRBD1. Trimming took 7 bases from V and 3 from J; bases not matched to a gene: 8. The CDR3 sequence is 15 residues long. The CDR3 DNA follows: TGTGCCAGCACCGCCTCCGGGACAGGCTACAATGAGCAGTTCTTC. Translated, it gives CASTASGTGYNEQFF.

The CDR3 region is CASSQLTGVNQPQHF. The CDR3 nucleotides are TGCGCCAGCAGCCAATTAACAGGGGTCAATCAGCCCCAGCATTTT. The chain links TRBV4-1 to TRBJ1-5; 7 nucleotides align to TRBD1. Germline lookup yields CDR1 MGHRA and CDR2 YSYEKL. Trimming removed 2 bases from V and 3 bases from J; junction bases left unmatched: 4. The CDR3 totals 15 residues.